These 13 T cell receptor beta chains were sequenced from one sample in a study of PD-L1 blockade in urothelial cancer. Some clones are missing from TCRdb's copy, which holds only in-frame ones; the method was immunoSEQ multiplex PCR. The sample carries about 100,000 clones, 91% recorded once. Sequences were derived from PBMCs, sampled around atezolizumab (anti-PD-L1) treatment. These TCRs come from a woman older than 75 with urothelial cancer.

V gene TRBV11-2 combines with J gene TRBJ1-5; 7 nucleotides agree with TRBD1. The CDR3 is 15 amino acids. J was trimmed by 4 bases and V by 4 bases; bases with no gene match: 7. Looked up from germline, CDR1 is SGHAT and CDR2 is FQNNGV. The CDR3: CASSWGTVGNQPQHF. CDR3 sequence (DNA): TGTGCCAGCAGCTGGGGGACAGTGGGGAATCAGCCCCAGCATTTT.

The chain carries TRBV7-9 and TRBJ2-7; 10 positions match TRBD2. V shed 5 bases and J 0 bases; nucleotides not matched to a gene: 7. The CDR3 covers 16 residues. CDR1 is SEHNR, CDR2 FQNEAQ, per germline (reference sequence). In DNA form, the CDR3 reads TGTGCCAGCAGCCACCCTCCTAGCGGGAGCTCCTACGAGCAGTACTTC. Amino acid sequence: CASSHPPSGSSYEQYF. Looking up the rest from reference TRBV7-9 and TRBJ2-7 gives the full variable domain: DTGVSQNPRHKITKRGQNVTFRCDPISEHNRLYWYRQTLGQGPEFLTYFQNEAQLEKSRLLSDRFSAERPKGSFSTLEIQRTEQGDSAMYLCASSHPPSGSSYEQYFGPGTRLTVT.

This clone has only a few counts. The CDR3 loop reads CASSQSRGGEQYF. The CDR3 nucleotides read TGTGCCAGCAGCCAATCCCGGGGGGGCGAGCAGTACTTC. V usage is TRBV14 and J usage is TRBJ2-7; 8 nucleotides agree with TRBD2. V shed 2 bases and J 6 bases; nucleotides not matched to a gene: 3. The CDR3 consists of 13 residues. Germline lookup yields CDR1 SGHDN and CDR2 FVKESK.

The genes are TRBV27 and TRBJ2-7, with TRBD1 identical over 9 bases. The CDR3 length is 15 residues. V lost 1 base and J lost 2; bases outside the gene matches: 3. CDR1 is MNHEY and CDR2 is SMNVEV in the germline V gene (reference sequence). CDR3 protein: CASSLLGQGAYEQYF. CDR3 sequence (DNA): TGTGCCAGCAGTTTATTGGGACAGGGAGCCTACGAGCAGTACTTC.

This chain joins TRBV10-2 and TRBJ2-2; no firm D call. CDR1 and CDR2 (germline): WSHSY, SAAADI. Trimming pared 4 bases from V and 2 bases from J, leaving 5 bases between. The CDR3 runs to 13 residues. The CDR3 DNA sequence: TGCGCCAGCAGTGTGCGAAACACCGGGGAGCTGTTTTTT. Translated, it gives CASSVRNTGELFF.

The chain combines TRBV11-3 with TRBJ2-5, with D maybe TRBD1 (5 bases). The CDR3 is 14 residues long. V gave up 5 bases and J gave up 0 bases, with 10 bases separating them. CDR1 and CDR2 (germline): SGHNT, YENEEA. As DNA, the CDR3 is TGTGCCAGCAGCAAAAAGGGGAACCAAGAGACCCAGTACTTC. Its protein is CASSKKGNQETQYF. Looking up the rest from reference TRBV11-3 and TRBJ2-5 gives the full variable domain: EAGVVQSPRYKIIEKKQPVAFWCNPISGHNTLYWYLQNLGQGPELLIRYENEEAVDDSQLPKDRFSAERLKGVDSTLKIQPAELGDSAVYLCASSKKGNQETQYFGPGTRLLVL.

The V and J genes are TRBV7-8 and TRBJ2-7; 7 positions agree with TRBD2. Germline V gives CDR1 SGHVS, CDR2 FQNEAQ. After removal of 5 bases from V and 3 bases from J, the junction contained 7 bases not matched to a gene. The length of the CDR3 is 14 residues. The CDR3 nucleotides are TGTGCCAGCAGCCGGGCGGGCGGGAGCTACGAGCAGTACTTC. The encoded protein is CASSRAGGSYEQYF. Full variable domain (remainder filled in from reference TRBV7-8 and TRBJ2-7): GAGVSQSPRYKVAKRGQDVALRCDPISGHVSLFWYQQALGQGPEFLTYFQNEAQLDKSGLPSDRFFAERPEGSVSTLKIQRTQQEDSAVYLCASSRAGGSYEQYFGPGTRLTVT.

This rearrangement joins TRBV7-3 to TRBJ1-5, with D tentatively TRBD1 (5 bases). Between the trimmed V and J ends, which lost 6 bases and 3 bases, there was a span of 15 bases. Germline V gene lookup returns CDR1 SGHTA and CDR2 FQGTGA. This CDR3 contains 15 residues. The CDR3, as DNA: TGTGCCAGCAGTGACGGGGGGAGTAACAATCAGCCCCAGCATTTT. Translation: CASSDGGSNNQPQHF.

The CDR3: CATGGVLESYEQYF. The CDR3 coding sequence is TGTGCCACCGGCGGGGTACTAGAATCCTACGAGCAGTACTTC. The chain carries TRBV6-1 and TRBJ2-7, with TRBD2 as a possible D gene (6 bases). V lost 10 bases and J lost 1, with 17 bases in between. Germline lookup yields CDR1 MNHNS and CDR2 SASEGT. The CDR3 totals 14 residues.

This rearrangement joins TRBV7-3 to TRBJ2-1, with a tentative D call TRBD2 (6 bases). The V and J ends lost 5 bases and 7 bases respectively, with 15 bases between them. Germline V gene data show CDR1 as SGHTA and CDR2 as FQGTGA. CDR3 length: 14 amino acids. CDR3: CASSPSGAGNEQFF. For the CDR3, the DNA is TGTGCCAGCAGCCCCTCAGGAGCGGGTAATGAGCAGTTCTTC.

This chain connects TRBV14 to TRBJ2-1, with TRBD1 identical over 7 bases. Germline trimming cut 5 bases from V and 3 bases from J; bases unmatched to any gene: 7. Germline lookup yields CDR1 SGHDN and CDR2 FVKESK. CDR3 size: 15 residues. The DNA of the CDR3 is TGTGCCAGCAGCGAGGGACAGTTGTTCTACAATGAGCAGTTCTTC. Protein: CASSEGQLFYNEQFF.

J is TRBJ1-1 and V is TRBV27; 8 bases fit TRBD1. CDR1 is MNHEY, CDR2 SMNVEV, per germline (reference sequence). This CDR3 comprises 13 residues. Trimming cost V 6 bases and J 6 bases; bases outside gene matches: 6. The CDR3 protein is CASRRQGFPEAFF. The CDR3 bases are TGTGCCAGCAGGAGACAGGGGTTTCCTGAAGCTTTCTTT.

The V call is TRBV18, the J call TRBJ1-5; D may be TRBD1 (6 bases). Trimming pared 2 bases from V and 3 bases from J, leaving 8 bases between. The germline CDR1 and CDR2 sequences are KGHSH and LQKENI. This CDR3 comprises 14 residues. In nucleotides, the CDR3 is TGTGCCAGCTCACCAGGACAGAACAATCAGCCCCAGCATTTT. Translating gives CASSPGQNNQPQHF. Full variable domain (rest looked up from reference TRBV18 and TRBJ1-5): NAGVMQNPRHLVRRRGQEARLRCSPMKGHSHVYWYRQLPEEGLKFMVYLQKENIIDESGMPKERFSAEFPKEGPSILRIQQVVRGDSAAYFCASSPGQNNQPQHFGDGTRLSIL.